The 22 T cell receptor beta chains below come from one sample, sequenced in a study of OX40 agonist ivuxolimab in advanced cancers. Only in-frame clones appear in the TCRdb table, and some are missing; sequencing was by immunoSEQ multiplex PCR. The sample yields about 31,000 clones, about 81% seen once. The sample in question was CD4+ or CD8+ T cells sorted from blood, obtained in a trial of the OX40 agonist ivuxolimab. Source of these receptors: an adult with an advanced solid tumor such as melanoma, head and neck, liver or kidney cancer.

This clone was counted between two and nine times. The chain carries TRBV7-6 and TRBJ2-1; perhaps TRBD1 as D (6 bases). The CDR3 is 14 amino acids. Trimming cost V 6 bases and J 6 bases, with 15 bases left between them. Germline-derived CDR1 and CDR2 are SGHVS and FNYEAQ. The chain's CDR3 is CASSPGTNPNEQFF. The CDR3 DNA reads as TGTGCCAGCAGTCCCGGGACAAACCCCAATGAGCAGTTCTTC.

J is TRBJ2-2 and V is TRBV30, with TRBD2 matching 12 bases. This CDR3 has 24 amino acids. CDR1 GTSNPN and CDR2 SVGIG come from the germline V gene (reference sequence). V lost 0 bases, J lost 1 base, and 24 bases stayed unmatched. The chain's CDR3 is CAWSVRVRLAGGPVVSLNTGELFF. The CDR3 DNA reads TGTGCCTGGAGTGTACGTGTGAGGCTAGCGGGAGGGCCAGTTGTGTCCCTGAACACCGGGGAGCTGTTTTTT.

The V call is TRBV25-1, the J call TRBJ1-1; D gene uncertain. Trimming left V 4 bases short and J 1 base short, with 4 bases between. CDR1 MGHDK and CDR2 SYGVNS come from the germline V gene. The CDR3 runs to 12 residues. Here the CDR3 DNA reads TGTGCCAGCAGTGTAGGGAACACTGAAGCTTTCTTT. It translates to CASSVGNTEAFF.

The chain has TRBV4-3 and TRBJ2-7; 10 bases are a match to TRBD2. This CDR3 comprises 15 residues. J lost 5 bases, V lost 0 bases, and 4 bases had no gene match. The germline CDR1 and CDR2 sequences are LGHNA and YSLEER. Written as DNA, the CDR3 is TGCGCCAGCAGCCAAGATACAGCGGGAGGGAACGAGCAGTACTTC. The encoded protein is CASSQDTAGGNEQYF.

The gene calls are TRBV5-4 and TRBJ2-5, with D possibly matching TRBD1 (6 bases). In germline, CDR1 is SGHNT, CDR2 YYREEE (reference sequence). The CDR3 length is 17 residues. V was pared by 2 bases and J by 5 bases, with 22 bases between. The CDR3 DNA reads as TGTGCCAGCAGCTTATATCGGGACAATGTTCGCCGGGAGACCCAGTACTTC. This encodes CASSLYRDNVRRETQYF.

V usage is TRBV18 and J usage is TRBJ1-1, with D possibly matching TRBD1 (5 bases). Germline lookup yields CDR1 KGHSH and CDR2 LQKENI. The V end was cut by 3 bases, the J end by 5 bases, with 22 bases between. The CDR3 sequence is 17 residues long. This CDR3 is CASSPGQGKRSSTEAFF. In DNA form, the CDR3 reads TGTGCCAGCTCACCGGGGCAGGGAAAGAGGTCGTCTACTGAAGCTTTCTTT.

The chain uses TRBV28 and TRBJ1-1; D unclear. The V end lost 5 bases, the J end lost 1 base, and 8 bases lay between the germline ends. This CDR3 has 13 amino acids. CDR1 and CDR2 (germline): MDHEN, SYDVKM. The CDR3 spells CASSPGRNTEAFF. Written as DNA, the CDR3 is TGTGCCAGCAGTCCGGGCCGGAACACTGAAGCTTTCTTT.

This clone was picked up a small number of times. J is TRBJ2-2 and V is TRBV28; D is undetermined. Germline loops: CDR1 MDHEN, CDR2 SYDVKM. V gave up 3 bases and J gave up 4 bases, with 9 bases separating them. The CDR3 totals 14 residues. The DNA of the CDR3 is TGTGCCAGCAGTTTCCTAACCCTCACCGGGGAGCTGTTTTTT. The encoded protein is CASSFLTLTGELFF.

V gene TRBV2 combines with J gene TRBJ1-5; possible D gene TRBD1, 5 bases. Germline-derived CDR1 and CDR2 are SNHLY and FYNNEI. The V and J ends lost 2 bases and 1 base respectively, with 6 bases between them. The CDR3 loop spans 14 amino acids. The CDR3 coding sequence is TGTGCCAGCAGTGAATGGGGCAGCAATCAGCCCCAGCATTTT. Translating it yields CASSEWGSNQPQHF.

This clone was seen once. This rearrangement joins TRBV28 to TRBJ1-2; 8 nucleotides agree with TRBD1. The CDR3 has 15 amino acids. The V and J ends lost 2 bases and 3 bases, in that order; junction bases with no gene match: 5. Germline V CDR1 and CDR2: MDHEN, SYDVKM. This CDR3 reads CASSLGAGGYYGYTF. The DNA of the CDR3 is TGTGCCAGCAGTTTAGGGGCAGGGGGCTACTATGGCTACACCTTC.

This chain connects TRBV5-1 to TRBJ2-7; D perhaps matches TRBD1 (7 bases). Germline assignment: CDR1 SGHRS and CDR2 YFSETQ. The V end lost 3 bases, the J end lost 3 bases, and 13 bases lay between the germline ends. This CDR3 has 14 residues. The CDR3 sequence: CASSSQGTRYEQYF. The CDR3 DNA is TGCGCCAGCAGCTCACAGGGGACTCGCTACGAGCAGTACTTC.

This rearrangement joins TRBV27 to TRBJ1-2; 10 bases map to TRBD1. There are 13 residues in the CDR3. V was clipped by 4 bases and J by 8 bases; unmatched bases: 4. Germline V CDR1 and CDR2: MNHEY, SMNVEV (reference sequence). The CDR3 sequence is CASSWTGGGGYTF. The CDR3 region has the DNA TGTGCCAGCAGTTGGACAGGGGGAGGGGGCTACACCTTC.

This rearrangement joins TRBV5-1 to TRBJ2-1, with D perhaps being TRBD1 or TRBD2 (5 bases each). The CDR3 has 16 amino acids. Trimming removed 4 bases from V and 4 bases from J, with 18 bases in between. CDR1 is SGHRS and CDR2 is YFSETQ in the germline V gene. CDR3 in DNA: TGCGCCAGCAGCAGACAACCGGGGCTTGAGTACAATGAGCAGTTCTTC. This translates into CASSRQPGLEYNEQFF.

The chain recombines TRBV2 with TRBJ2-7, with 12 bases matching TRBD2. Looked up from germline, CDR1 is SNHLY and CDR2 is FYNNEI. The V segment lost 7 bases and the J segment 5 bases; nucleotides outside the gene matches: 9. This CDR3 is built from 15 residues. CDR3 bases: TGTGCCAGCACCCCTTCACTAGCGGGGGGACACGAGCAGTACTTC. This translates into CASTPSLAGGHEQYF.

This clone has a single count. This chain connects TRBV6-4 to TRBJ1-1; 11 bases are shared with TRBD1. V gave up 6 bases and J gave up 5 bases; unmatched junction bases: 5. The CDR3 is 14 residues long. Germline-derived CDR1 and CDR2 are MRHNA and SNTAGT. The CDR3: CASRRGQGETEAFF. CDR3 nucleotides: TGTGCCAGCAGGAGGGGACAGGGGGAAACTGAAGCTTTCTTT.

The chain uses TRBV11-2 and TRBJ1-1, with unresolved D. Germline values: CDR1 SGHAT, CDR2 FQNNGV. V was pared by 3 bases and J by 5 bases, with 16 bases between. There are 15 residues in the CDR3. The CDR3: CASSFPRGRRTEAFF. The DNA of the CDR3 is TGTGCCAGCAGCTTTCCCCGAGGGAGGAGGACTGAAGCTTTCTTT.

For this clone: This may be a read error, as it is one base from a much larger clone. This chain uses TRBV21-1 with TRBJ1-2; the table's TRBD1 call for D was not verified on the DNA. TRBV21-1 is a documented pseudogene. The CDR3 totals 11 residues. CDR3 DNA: TGTGCCAGCCCATACGTTGGCGGCTACACCTTC. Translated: CASPYVGGYTF.

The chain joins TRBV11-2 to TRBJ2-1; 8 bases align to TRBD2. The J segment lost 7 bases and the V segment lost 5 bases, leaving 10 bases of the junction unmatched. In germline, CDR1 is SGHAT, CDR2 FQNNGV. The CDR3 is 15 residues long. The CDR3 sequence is CASSPRPGLGNEQFF. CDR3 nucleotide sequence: TGTGCCAGCAGCCCAAGACCGGGACTAGGTAATGAGCAGTTCTTC.

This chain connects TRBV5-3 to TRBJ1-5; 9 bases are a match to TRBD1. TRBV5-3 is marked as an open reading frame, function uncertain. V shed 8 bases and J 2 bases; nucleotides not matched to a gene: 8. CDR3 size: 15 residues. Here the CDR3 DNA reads TGTGCCAGCAGTTGGGACAGGGCGGGCAATCAGCCCCAGCATTTT. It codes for CASSWDRAGNQPQHF.

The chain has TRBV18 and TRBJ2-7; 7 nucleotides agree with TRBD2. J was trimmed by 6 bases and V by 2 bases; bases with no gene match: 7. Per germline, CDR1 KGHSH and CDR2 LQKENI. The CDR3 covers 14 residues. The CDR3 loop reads CASSPGAGLGEQYF. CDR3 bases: TGTGCCAGCTCACCAGGAGCGGGGTTGGGCGAGCAGTACTTC.

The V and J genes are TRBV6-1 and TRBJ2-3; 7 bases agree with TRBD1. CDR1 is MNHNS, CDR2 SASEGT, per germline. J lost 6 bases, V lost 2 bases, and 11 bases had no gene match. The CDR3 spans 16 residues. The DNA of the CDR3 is TGTGCCAGCAGTGAAAGAGGGGACAGAGTGTTGGATACGCAGTATTTT. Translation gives CASSERGDRVLDTQYF.

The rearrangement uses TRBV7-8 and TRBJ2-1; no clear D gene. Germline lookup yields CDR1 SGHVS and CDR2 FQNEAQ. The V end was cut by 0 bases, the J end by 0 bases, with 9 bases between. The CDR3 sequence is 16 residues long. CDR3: CASSLAAAGSYNEQFF. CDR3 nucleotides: TGTGCCAGCAGCTTAGCTGCCGCTGGCTCCTACAATGAGCAGTTCTTC.